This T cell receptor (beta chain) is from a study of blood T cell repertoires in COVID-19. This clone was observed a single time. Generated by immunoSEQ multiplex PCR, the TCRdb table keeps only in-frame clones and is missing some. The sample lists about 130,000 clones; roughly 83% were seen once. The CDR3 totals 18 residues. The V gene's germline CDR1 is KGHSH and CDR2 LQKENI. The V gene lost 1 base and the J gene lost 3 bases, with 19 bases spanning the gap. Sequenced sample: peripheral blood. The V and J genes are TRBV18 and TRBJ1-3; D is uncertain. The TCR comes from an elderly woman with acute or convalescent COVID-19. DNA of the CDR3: TGTGCCAGCTCACCACAGGAGGCCGGTTTCCTTGGTGGAAACACCATATATTTT. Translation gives CASSPQEAGFLGGNTIYF.